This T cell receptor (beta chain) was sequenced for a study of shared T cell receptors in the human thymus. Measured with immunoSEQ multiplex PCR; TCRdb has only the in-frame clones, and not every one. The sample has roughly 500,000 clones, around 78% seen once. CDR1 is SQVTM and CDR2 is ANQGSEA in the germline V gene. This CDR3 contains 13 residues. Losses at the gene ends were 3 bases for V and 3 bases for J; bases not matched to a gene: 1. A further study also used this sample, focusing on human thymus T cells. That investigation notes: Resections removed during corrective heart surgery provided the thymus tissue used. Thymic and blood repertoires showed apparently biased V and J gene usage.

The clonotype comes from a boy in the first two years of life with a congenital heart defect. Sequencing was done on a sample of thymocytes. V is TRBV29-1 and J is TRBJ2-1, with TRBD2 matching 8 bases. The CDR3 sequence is CSVDLAGYNEQFF. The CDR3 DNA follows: TGCAGCGTTGACCTAGCGGGCTACAATGAGCAGTTCTTC.